This record looks at one T cell receptor (beta chain) sequence and its context. This specimen belongs to a study of blood T cell repertoires in COVID-19. Study at large: The origin of the acute and convalescent COVID-19 samples was the United States, Italy and Spain. The cDNA or gDNA used as material had been derived from T cells, B-cell-depleted T cells, or PBMCs.

As processed by the authors: Amplifying reference gene primers gave estimates of nucleated cell counts. The assay was immunoSEQ multiplex PCR, and TCRdb's table has in-frame clones only and misses some. That table supplies the V and J calls and clone size; D and trimming were determined from the DNA. The table has 190,000 or so clones, approximately 89% seen once. Germline CDR1 and CDR2: LNHDA and SQIVND (reference sequence). The CDR3 totals 14 residues. Germline trimming cut 5 bases from V and 8 bases from J; bases unmatched to any gene: 7. The receptor was derived from a woman between 25 and 40 years old with acute or convalescent COVID-19. The chain recombines TRBV19 with TRBJ2-1, with 9 positions matching TRBD1. Sequencing was done on a sample of peripheral blood. CDR3 in amino acids: CASSFRDRDHEQFF. Written as DNA, the CDR3 is TGTGCCAGTAGTTTCAGGGACAGGGATCATGAGCAGTTCTTC.